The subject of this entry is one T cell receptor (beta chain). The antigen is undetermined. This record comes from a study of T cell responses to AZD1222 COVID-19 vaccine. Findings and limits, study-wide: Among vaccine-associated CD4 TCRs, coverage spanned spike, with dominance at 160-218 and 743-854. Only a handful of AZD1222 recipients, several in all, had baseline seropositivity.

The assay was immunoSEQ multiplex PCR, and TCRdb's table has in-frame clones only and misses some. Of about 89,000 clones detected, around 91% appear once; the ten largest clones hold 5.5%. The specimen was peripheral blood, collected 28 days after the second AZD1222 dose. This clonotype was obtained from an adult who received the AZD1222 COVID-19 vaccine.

The DNA for the CDR3 is TGTGCCGTAGGGGGGCGGGTATCCTACGAGCAGTACTTC. Its protein is CAVGGRVSYEQYF. This chain joins TRBV6-6 and TRBJ2-7; D may correspond to TRBD1 or TRBD2 (6 bases each). V was trimmed by 11 bases and J by 1 base, leaving 15 bases between them. Looked up from germline, CDR1 is MNHNY and CDR2 is SVGAGI (reference sequence). The CDR3 is 13 residues long.